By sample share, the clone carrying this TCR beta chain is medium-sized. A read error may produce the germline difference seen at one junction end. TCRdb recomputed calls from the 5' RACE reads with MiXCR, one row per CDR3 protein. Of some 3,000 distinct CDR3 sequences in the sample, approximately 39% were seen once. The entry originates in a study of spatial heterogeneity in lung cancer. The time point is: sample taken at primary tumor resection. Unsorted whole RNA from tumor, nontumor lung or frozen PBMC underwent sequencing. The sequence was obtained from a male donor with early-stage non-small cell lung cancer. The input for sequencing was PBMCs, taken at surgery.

The CDR3 loop is CASSDQGLAGRGPNYNEHFF. Written as DNA, the CDR3 is TGCGCCAGCAGTGATCAGGGACTAGCGGGACGGGGCCCTAATTACAATGAGCATTTCTTC. J is TRBJ2-1 and V is TRBV10-1, with TRBD2 matching 13 bases. Germline V CDR1 and CDR2: WNHNN, SYGVQD (reference sequence). The CDR3 consists of 20 residues.